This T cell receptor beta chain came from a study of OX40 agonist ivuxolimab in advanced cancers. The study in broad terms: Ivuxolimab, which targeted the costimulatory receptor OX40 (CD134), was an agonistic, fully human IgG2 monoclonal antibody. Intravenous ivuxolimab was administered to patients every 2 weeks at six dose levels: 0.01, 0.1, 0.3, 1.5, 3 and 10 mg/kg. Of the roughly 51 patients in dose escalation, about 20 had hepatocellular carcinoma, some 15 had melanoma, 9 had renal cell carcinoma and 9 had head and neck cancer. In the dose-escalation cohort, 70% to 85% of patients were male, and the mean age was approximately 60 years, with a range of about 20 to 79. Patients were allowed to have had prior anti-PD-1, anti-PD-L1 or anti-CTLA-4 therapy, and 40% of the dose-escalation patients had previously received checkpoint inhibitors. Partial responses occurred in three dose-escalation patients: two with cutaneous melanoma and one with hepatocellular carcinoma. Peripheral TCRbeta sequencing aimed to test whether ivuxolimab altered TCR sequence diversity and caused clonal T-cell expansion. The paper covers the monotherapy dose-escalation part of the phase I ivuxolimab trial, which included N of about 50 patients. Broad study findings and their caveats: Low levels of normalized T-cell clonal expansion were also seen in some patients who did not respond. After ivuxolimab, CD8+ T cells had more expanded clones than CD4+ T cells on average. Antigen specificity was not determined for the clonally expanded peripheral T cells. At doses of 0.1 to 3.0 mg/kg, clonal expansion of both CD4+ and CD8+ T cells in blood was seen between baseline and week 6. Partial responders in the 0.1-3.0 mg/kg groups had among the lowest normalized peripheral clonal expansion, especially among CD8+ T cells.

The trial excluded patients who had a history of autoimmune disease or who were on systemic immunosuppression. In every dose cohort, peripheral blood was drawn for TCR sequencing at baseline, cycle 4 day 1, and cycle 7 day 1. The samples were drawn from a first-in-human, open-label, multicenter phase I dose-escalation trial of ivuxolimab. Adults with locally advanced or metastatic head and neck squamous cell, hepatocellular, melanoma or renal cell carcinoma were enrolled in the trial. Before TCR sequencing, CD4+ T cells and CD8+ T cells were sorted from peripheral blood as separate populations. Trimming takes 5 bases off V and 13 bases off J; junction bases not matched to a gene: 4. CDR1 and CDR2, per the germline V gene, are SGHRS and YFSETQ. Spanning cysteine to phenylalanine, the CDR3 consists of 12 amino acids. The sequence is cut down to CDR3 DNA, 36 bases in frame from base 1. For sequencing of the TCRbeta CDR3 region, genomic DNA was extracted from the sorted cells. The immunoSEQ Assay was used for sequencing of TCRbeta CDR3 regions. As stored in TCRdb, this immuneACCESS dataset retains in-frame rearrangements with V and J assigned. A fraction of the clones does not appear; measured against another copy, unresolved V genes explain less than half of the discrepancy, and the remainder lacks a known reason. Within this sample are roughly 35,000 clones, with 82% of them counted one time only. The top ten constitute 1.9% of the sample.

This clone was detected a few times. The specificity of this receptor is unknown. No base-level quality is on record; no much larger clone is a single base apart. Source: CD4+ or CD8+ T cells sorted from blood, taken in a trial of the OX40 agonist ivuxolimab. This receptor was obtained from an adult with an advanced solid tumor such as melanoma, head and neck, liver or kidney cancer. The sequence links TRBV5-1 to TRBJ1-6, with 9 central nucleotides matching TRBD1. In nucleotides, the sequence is TGCGCCAGCAGGATCGACAGGGGGCCCCTCCACTTT. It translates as CASRIDRGPLHF.